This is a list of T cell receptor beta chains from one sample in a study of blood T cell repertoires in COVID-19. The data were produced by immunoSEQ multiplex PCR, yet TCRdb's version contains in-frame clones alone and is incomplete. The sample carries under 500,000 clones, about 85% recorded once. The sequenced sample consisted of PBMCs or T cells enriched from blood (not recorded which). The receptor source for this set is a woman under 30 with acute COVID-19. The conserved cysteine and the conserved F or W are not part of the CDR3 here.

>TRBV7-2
ASTWTSGSTQF
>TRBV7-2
ASSLAGQSTDTQY
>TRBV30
AWTTGVGNQPQH
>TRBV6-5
ASRRGQGGYGYT
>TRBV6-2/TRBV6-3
ASSRIRGGSHNEQF
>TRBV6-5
ASSYRVAGELF
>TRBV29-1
SVLPQGREKLF
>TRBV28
ASNSIGDFNSNQPQH
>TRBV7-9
ASSTGQAARSYNSPLH
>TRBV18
ASSPTGQEAF
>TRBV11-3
ASSLSAGTEAF
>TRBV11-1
ASSLYSGDGYT
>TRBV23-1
ASSQSGYRGPGYEQY
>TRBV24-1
ATSESSGTYEQY
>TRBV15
ATSREGGRAEEQY
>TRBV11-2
ASSLDRAGGDEQY
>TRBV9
ASAGTSSYNEQF
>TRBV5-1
ASSLGRLGYT
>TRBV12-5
ASGLVQGAGNTIY
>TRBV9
ASSPGGGPSNEQF
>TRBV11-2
ASSLRLAGDNEQF
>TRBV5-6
ASSYRHPNYGYT
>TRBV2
ASGGIRGLDSNQPQH
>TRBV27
ASSHRGRNYGYT
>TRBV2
ASRETGIGEQY
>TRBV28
ASSSGTAPTNEKLF
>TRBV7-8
ASSLKKKTSGIKETQY
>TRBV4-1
ASSQEGGSEYYEQY
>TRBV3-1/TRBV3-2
ASSRGLGMESGTNEKLF
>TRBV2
ASRDTKRDTNQPQH
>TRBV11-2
ASSFRENTGELF
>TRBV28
ASSPLNSPLH
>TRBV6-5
ASDSQRYEQY
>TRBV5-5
ASSREAGANVLT
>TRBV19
ASSKRQGSGANVLT
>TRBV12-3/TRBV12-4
ASSVTGNTEAF
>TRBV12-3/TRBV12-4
ASSLGGQPQH
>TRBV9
ASSDPGHSYGYT
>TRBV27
ASTSAPNAGGCTDTQY
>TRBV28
ASSLRLAVEETQY
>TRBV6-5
ASSTGVGYT
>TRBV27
ASSLTTVATQY
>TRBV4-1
ASSQDLERLSSYNEQF
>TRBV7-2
ASSLRASGRGNEQF
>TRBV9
ASSVGQANSPLH